This T cell receptor beta chain was captured by sequencing in a study of blood T cell repertoires in COVID-19. Study background: COVID-19 samples collected from the United States, Italy and Spain covered acute and convalescent phases. PBMCs, B-cell-depleted T cells, or T cells were the source of the cDNA or gDNA that made up the material.

CDR1 is MNHEY and CDR2 is SVGAGI in the germline V gene. V gave up 7 bases and J gave up 5 bases, with 14 bases separating them. The CDR3 is 13 residues long. Original processing methods: It was from reference gene primer amplification that nucleated cell counts were estimated. The assay was immunoSEQ multiplex PCR, and TCRdb's table has in-frame clones only and misses some. V, J and clone size are taken as reported in that table, and D and trimming were inferred from the DNA itself. The profile shows around 430,000 clones, about 91% of them singletons. Enrolment of Seattle patients took place during active infection, and they were followed longitudinally.

V is TRBV6-5 and J is TRBJ1-2; D is unclear. Specimen: peripheral blood. The receptor was isolated from a woman in her forties or fifties with COVID-19, enrolled during active disease. Here the CDR3 reads CASTSGSYYGYTF. In DNA, the CDR3 is TGTGCCAGCACCTCCGGGAGCTATTATGGCTACACCTTC.